This TCR beta chain was recorded in a study of shared clonotypes between healthy human individuals (dated by TCRdb to between 2020 and 2021). Study-wide context: A few men and two women, aged 18 to 49 years, made up the cohort. For each donor, CD4 naive and CD4 memory were each given three plates, CD8 naive was given two plates, and CD8 memory was given one plate. To estimate repertoire size and how much clonotype sharing occurs between individuals, the study deeply sequenced the blood TCR repertoires of 4 to 6 healthy adults. To increase sequencing depth and limit assay-specific biases, different laboratories used diverse techniques to prepare libraries and sequence TCR repertoires. Leukapheresis yielded between about 0.94 and 9.5 billion PBMCs per donor.

Study-wide findings and limitations: Sharing across several donors was observed for approximately 5% of naive CD4, 3% to 4% of naive CD8, 2% to 2.5% of memory CD4, and about 0.39% of memory CD8 clonotypes. Larger estimated clonotype richness was generally found for naive subsets than for memory subsets. Because the study included a small number of donors, the genetic and exposure-history diversity represented was limited. Based on pairwise subsampling, the degree of clonotype sharing among donors was expected to be affected by sequencing depth. Incomplete sequencing was indicated by rarefaction of sorted-subset datasets, despite the large sequencing depth. Compared with non-shared clonotypes, the clonotypes found in all four sorted-subset donors had higher generation probabilities. Sampling was limited to blood, and TCR repertoires in tissue likely differ from TCR repertoires in blood.

The germline V end is reduced by 6 bases and the J end by 7 bases; junction bases left unmatched: 8. Looking up the germline V gene yields CDR1 MNHEY and CDR2 SVGAGI. From cysteine to phenylalanine, the CDR3 is 15 amino acids long. The DNA shown is the 45-base CDR3, in frame from base 1. TCR CDR3 regions were amplified from genomic DNA by multiplex PCR using the deep immunoSEQ assay. Extracted genomic DNA from each cell subset was distributed evenly across all wells of several immunoSEQ 96-well plates, and each plate was treated as a replicate. Each replicate PCR for sorted subsets received 150 to 250 ng genomic DNA, equal to roughly 29,000 T cell genomes. The purified libraries were quantified using a Qubit 3.0 fluorometer, sized with a Bioanalyzer 2100, and then quantified again using the KAPA Library Quantification kit. Every immunoSEQ 96-well plate was sequenced on a separate single-read 150-cycle Illumina NextSeq 550 flow cell. On the study's bioinformatics: Because the immunoSEQ output held only junctional sequences and lacked quality scores, the filtering could not match the filtering applied to full-length reads. Sequences were annotated with PyIR, a Python wrapper for IgBLAST v1.9, and V/J genes and CDR3 were assigned using IMGT germline references. Reads with weak V/J assignments (E-value above 1e-6), missing CDR3, stop codons, out-of-frame junctions, or ambiguous translated residues were removed. A V3J clonotype was defined by an identical inferred V gene, J gene, and CDR3 amino acid sequence. Percentage overlap between repertoires was computed as shared unique clonotypes divided by the size of the smaller repertoire. RTK rarefaction, the Chao1 estimator, and Recon v2.1 estimates of unobserved clonotypes were used to assess repertoire richness. Generation probabilities were computed with OLGA for all TCRbeta clonotypes obtained by the gDNA method from a handful of donors. This immuneACCESS table, as held by TCRdb, lists in-frame sequences with V and J called but not all clones. Of the missing ones, under half trace to an unresolved V gene in checked studies; the others have no known cause. The V and J calls and the clone size are those of that table, but D and trimming were determined from the DNA. A total of approximately 350,000 clones appear in this sample, around 74% of them only once. Under 13% of the sample belongs to the ten largest clones.

The donors were healthy, HIV-negative adults who had no recently reported acute infections or vaccinations. All donors were Caucasian adults living in Nashville, Tennessee, USA. CD4+ T cells were enriched through magnetic negative selection, after which naive cells were positively selected on CD45RA and the remaining negative fraction served as the memory subset. Blood was obtained by leukapheresis, after which PBMCs were separated by Ficoll-Histopaque density gradient centrifugation and cryopreserved in liquid nitrogen vapor phase. Analytical flow cytometry was used to check the purity and quantity of each magnetically sorted T cell population. From each sorted fraction, genomic DNA was isolated and quantified by UV absorbance on a Nanodrop 2000c. Concerning this clone itself: There is no known antigen for this receptor. Base qualities are not at hand, and no much larger clone is one base apart.

The rearrangement joined TRBV6-5 to TRBJ2-1, and TRBD2 aligns with 11 junction nucleotides. This clonotype was sampled from a man aged 30 to 39 in good health. The sample was memory CD4+ T cells sorted from blood. Reading the label with the study, this specimen's cell subset or site is: CD45RA-negative fraction. The CDR3 protein is CASRELAGVRNEQFF. The DNA sequence is as follows: TGTGCCAGCAGGGAACTAGCGGGAGTGCGGAATGAGCAGTTCTTC.